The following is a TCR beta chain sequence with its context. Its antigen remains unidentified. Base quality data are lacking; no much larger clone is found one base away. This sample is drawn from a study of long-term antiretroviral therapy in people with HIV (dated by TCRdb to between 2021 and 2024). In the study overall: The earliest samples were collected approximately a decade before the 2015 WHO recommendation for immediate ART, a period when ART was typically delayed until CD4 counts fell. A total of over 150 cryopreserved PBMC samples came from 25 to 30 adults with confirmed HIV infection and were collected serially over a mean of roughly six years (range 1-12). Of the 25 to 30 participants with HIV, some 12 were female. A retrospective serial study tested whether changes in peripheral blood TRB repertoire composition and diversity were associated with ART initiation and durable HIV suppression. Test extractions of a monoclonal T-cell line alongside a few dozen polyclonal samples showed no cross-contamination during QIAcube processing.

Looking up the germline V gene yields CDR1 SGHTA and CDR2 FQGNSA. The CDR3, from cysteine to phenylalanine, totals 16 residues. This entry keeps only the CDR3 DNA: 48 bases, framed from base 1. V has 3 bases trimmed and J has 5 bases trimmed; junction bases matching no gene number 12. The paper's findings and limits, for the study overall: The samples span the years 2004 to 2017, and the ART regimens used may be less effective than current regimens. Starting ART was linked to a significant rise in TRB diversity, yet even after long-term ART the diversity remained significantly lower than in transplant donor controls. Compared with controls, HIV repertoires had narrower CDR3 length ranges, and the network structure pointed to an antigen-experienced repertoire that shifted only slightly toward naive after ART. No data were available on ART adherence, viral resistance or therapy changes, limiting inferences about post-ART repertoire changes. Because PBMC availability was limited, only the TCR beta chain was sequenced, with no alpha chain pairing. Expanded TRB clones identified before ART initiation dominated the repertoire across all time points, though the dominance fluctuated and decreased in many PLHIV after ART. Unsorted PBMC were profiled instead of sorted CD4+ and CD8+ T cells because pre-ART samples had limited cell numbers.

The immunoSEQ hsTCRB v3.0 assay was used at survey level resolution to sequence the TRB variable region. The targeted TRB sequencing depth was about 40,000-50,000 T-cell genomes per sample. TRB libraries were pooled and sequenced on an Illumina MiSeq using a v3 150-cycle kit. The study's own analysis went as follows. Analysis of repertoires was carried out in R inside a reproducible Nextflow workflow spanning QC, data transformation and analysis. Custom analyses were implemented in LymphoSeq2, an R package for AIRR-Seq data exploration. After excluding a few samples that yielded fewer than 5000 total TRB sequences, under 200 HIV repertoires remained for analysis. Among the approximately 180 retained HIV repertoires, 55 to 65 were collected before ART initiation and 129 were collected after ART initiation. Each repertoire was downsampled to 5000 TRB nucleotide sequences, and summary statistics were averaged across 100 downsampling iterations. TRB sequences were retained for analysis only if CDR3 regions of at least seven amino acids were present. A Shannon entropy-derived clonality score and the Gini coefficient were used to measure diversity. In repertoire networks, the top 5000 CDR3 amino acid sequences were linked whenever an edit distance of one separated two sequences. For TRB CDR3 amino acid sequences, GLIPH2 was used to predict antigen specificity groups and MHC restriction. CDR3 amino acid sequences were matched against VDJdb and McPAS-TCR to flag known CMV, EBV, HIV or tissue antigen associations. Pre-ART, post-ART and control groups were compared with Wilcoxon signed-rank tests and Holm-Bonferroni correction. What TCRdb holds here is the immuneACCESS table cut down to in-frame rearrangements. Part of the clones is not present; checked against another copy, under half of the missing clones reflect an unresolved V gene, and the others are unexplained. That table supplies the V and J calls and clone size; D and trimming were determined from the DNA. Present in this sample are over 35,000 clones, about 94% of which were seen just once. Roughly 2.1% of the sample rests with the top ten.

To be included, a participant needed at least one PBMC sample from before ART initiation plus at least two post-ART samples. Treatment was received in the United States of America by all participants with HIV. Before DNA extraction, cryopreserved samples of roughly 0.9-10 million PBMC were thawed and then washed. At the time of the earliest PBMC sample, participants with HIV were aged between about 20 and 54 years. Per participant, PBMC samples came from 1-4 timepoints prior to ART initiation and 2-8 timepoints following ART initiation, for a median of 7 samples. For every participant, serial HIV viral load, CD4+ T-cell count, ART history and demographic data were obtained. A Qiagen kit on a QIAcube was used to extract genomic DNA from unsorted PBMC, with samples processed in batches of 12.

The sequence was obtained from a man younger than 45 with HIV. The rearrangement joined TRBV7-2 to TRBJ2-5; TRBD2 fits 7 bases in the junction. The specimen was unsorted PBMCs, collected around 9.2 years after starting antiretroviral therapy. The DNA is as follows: TGTGCCAGCAGCTTTACGGGGAGGGGTAGGGTGGAGACCCAGTACTTC. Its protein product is CASSFTGRGRVETQYF.